This paragraph reports one TCR beta chain. Its antigen is unidentified. Each CDR3 protein gets one entry after TCRdb re-called the reads with MiXCR. The table lists a few hundred thousand distinct CDR3 sequences, approximately 35% of them singletons, with around an eighth in the top ten. These data belong to a study of T cell repertoires in cytomegalovirus infection. Overall study: Alongside well-studied HLA-B-restricted CMV epitopes, recently identified HLA-C-restricted CMV epitopes were also used. Matching HLA type, along with CMV infection, was indicated by public TCR beta signatures. General observations from the study: Summed frequency of shared TCR beta families picked out CMV carriers who also had the relevant HLA. Within the response measured ex vivo, HLA-C-restricted CMV-specific TCR beta clonotypes were dominant.

From germline, CDR1 is DFQATT and CDR2 SNEGSKA (reference sequence). The CDR3 consists of 13 residues. The chain has TRBV20-1 and TRBJ2-3, with D possibly being TRBD1 or TRBD2 (5 bases each). Material: cultured PBMCs, obtained from culture after CMV antigen stimulation. The clonotype originates from a human donor in good health (CMV status not recorded). Some clones in this sample may be carry-over from other donors' samples. The DNA of the CDR3 is TGCGGAGTTTCGGTGGGGGTTTCAGATACGCAGTATTTT. Its protein product is CGVSVGVSDTQYF.